This TCR beta chain was sequenced during a study of memory CD4+ T cells and cytomegalovirus serostatus. Study-level background: Of the healthy Belgian adults, under 10 were CMV seropositive and about two dozen seronegative.

Single viable CD3+CD4+CD8-CD45RO+ cells were sorted as the memory CD4+ T cells. This clone has just one count. Trimming left V 1 base short and J 1 base short, with 7 bases between. The CDR3 runs 14 residues. Per the germline V gene, CDR1 is SGHTA and CDR2 is FQGNSA. Measured with immunoSEQ multiplex PCR; TCRdb has only the in-frame clones, and not every one. This table holds roughly 50,000 clones, roughly four fifths found once. This sequence was found in an adult in good health and CMV-seronegative. The sample taken for sequencing was memory CD4+ T cells from blood. This chain joins TRBV7-2 and TRBJ1-1; D ambiguous. The CDR3 region has the DNA TGTGCCAGCAGCTTAGAATGGGCGAACACTGAAGCTTTCTTT. Translation: CASSLEWANTEAFF.